The rows below give T cell receptor beta chains drawn from one sample of a study of blood T cells in healthy people across ages. TCRdb passed the 5' RACE reads through MiXCR, listing each CDR3 protein once. The sample holds some 710,000 distinct CDR3 sequences, about half seen once. Sequenced material: blood. Source of these receptors: a man older than 75 in good health. The CDR3 runs from the conserved cysteine through the conserved F or W. Fields, in order: V gene, clone size, D gene, J gene, CDR3 protein, CDR3 DNA. A D gene is named only where the DNA matches it firmly. Size is stated for part of the rows, as once, few or many counts, or as a class when the clone is expanded.

TRBV6-2/TRBV6-3	NA	TRBD1	TRBJ2-6	CASSDGQGTLGANVLTF	TGTGCCAGCAGCGATGGACAGGGCACGCTTGGGGCCAACGTCCTGACTTTC
TRBV7-9	few	NA	TRBJ2-3	CASSLDSGATDTQYF	TGTGCCAGCAGCTTAGATAGCGGCGCAACAGATACGCAGTATTTT
TRBV6-2/TRBV6-3	NA	TRBD2	TRBJ2-7	CASSLSGRYEQYF	TGTGCCAGCAGTCTTAGCGGGAGGTACGAGCAGTACTTC
TRBV15	NA	TRBD2	TRBJ2-3	CAIATSGLTDTQYF	TGTGCCATTGCGACTAGCGGGCTCACAGATACGCAGTATTTT
TRBV7-2	once	NA	TRBJ1-1	CASSLEVTLNTEAFF	TGTGCCAGCAGCTTAGAGGTGACTTTGAACACTGAAGCTTTCTTT
TRBV5-1	NA	TRBD2	TRBJ2-3	CASSPGLAGRASTDTQYF	TGCGCCAGCAGTCCTGGACTAGCGGGACGAGCTAGCACAGATACGCAGTATTTT
TRBV15	few	NA	TRBJ2-6	CATSRDGGTGANVLTF	TGTGCCACCAGCAGAGATGGAGGGACTGGGGCCAACGTCCTGACTTTC
TRBV15	few	TRBD1	TRBJ2-7	CATSRGGQGAYEQYF	TGTGCCACCAGCAGAGGCGGACAGGGGGCCTACGAGCAGTACTTC
TRBV4-2	few	NA	TRBJ2-6	CASSQDVQGAGANVLTF	TGTGCCAGCAGCCAAGATGTACAGGGTGCTGGGGCCAACGTCCTGACTTTC
TRBV4-2	NA	TRBD2	TRBJ2-5	CASSHGLAGGQEEETQYF	TGTGCCAGCAGCCACGGACTAGCGGGGGGGCAAGAGGAAGAGACCCAGTACTTC
TRBV5-1	NA	TRBD2	TRBJ2-6	CASSPQGGAPGANVLTF	TGCGCCAGCAGCCCCCAGGGAGGGGCTCCTGGGGCCAACGTCCTGACTTTC
TRBV28	once	TRBD2	TRBJ2-7	CASSLTSGYSYEQYF	TGTGCCAGCAGTCTAACTAGCGGATATTCCTACGAGCAGTACTTC
TRBV29-1	NA	NA	TRBJ2-3	CSVVAGDTQYF	TGCAGCGTCGTCGCGGGGGATACGCAGTATTTT
TRBV5-1	NA	NA	TRBJ2-7	CASSLGAGSSTYEQYF	TGCGCCAGCAGCTTAGGTGCGGGGTCAAGCACCTACGAGCAGTACTTC
TRBV29-1	many	NA	TRBJ2-5	CSVDAGSLETQYF	TGCAGCGTTGATGCAGGGTCGCTGGAGACCCAGTACTTC
TRBV25-1	NA	NA	TRBJ2-3	CARDRPHTDTQYF	TGTGCCAGGGACAGACCCCACACAGATACGCAGTATTTT
TRBV27	NA	NA	TRBJ2-7	CASSLPGAGQGEQYF	TGTGCCAGCAGTTTACCCGGTGCAGGCCAGGGCGAGCAGTACTTC
TRBV29-1	NA	TRBD1	TRBJ2-7	CSVRPRQGSSYEQYF	TGCAGCGTTCGGCCCCGACAGGGAAGCTCCTACGAGCAGTACTTC
TRBV29-1	few	TRBD1	TRBJ2-7	CSNNQGTGGFCEQYF	TGCAGCAACAACCAGGGGACAGGGGGTTTTTGCGAGCAGTACTTC
TRBV5-1	few	TRBD2	TRBJ2-7	CASSLDPSGRSYEQYF	TGCGCCAGCAGCTTGGATCCTAGCGGGAGAAGCTACGAGCAGTACTTC
TRBV20-1	NA	NA	TRBJ2-7	CSALLGGLYEQYF	TGCAGTGCGTTACTTGGGGGGCTTTACGAGCAGTACTTC
TRBV7-3	many	TRBD1	TRBJ2-5	CASSLRGQGGETQYF	TGTGCCAGCAGCTTAAGAGGACAGGGTGGGGAGACCCAGTACTTC
TRBV20-1	NA	TRBD2	TRBJ2-7	CSASGREGEQYF	TGCAGTGCTAGCGGGAGGGAAGGCGAGCAGTACTTC
TRBV21-1	NA	NA	TRBJ1-5	CASSASRDGNSNQPQHF	TGTGCCAGCAGCGCTTCCAGGGACGGTAATAGCAATCAGCCCCAGCATTTT
TRBV4-1	NA	NA	TRBJ2-3	CASSQAYERPDTQYF	TGCGCCAGCAGCCAAGCCTACGAGCGGCCAGATACGCAGTATTTT
TRBV3-1	NA	TRBD2	TRBJ2-7	CASSQDRLAGSYEQYF	TGTGCCAGCAGCCAAGATCGGTTAGCGGGGTCCTACGAGCAGTACTTC
TRBV20-1	NA	TRBD2	TRBJ2-4	CSLDLAGSAKNIQYF	TGCAGTCTAGATCTAGCGGGCTCAGCCAAAAACATTCAGTACTTC
TRBV25-1	NA	NA	TRBJ1-5	CASSEGGSRPQHF	TGTGCCAGCAGTGAAGGGGGGAGTCGGCCCCAGCATTTT
TRBV3-1	NA	NA	TRBJ2-2	CASSLYRGELFF	TGTGCCAGCAGCCTCTACCGCGGGGAGCTGTTTTTT
TRBV5-1	few	TRBD1	TRBJ1-1	CASSLPGQSNTEAFF	TGCGCCAGCAGCCTGCCGGGACAGTCGAACACTGAAGCTTTCTTT
TRBV28	few	TRBD1	TRBJ2-7	CASSAPGQGAPYEQYF	TGTGCCAGCAGTGCACCGGGACAGGGGGCCCCCTACGAGCAGTACTTC
TRBV20-1	few	TRBD2	TRBJ2-1	CSASGLAGVYNEQFF	TGCAGTGCTTCGGGACTAGCGGGCGTCTACAATGAGCAGTTCTTC
TRBV28	NA	NA	TRBJ2-5	CASRTPGIDNEQYF	TGTGCCAGCAGAACTCCTGGCATAGACAATGAGCAGTACTTC
TRBV28	NA	NA	TRBJ2-7	CASSVGYYNEQYF	TGTGCCAGCAGTGTTGGGTACTACAATGAGCAGTACTTC
TRBV20-1	NA	NA	TRBJ2-5	CSAALNEVEYF	TGCAGCGCCGCCTTGAATGAGGTGGAGTACTTC
TRBV28	NA	TRBD1	TRBJ2-3	CVSRTGNTDTQYF	TGTGTTTCCAGGACAGGGAACACAGATACGCAGTATTTT
TRBV7-2	few	TRBD1	TRBJ2-1	CASSLVIQGAGEQFF	TGTGCCAGCAGCTTAGTCATACAGGGGGCTGGTGAACAGTTCTTC
TRBV7-6	few	NA	TRBJ2-5	CASSSGGSGSEETQYF	TGTGCCAGCAGCTCAGGAGGTAGCGGATCGGAAGAGACCCAGTACTTC
TRBV5-5	few	NA	TRBJ2-5	CATQRTTTKETQYF	TGTGCCACCCAGCGGACAACCACCAAAGAGACCCAGTACTTC
TRBV15	few	NA	TRBJ2-7	CATSRDRGGGTYEQYF	TGTGCCACCAGCAGAGATCGAGGAGGGGGGACCTACGAGCAGTACTTC
TRBV20-1	few	NA	TRBJ2-5	CSARWGAQETQYF	TGCAGTGCTAGATGGGGGGCTCAAGAGACCCAGTACTTC
TRBV4-2	NA	TRBD1	TRBJ2-5	CASSQVTGDGNEQYF	TGTGCCAGCAGCCAGGTAACAGGGGATGGTAATGAGCAGTACTTC
TRBV27	few	NA	TRBJ2-3	CASGYESRDTQYF	TGTGCCAGCGGGTATGAAAGTCGAGATACGCAGTATTTT
TRBV5-5	few	NA	TRBJ2-3	CASSLESSTDTQYF	TGTGCCAGCAGCTTGGAGTCAAGCACAGATACGCAGTATTTT
TRBV15	NA	TRBD1	TRBJ1-2	CATSRDPTGNLGGYTF	TGTGCCACCAGCAGAGACCCGACAGGGAACCTCGGAGGCTACACCTTC
TRBV6-2/TRBV6-3	many	TRBD1	TRBJ2-5	CASNSPGRGQVQYF	TGTGCCAGCAACTCGCCAGGCAGGGGGCAAGTCCAGTACTTC
TRBV29-1	NA	NA	TRBJ2-7	CSLGRTYEQYF	TGCAGCCTTGGACGCACCTACGAGCAGTACTTC
TRBV6-8	NA	NA	TRBJ2-4	CASPGCYKNIQYF	TGTGCCAGTCCCGGGTGTTACAAAAACATTCAGTACTTC
TRBV6-1	NA	NA	TRBJ2-7	CASSGSGVTYEQYF	TGTGCCAGCAGTGGGTCGGGAGTTACCTACGAGCAGTACTTC